A selection of T cell receptor beta chains follows, all from one sample in a study of T cells in localized non-small cell lung cancer. Sequenced by immunoSEQ multiplex PCR; TCRdb stores in-frame clones only, minus some. The profile shows some 71,000 clones, approximately 85% of them singletons. The sample in question was peripheral blood, obtained before any cancer treatment. The source is a female donor older than 55 with stage I lung adenocarcinoma. Each CDR3 is given with its conserved first and last residue.

j_gene: TRBJ2-2
v_gene: TRBV7-9
CDR3aa: CASSSRGGTGTGELFF

j_gene: TRBJ1-2
v_gene: TRBV25-1
CDR3aa: CASSGGAYYGYTF

j_gene: TRBJ2-6
v_gene: TRBV18
CDR3aa: CASSPPESGANVLTF

j_gene: TRBJ2-7
v_gene: TRBV18
CDR3aa: CASSLLLSYEQYF

j_gene: TRBJ1-3
v_gene: TRBV29-1
CDR3aa: CSVRSQTHSGNTIYF

j_gene: TRBJ1-6
v_gene: TRBV2
CDR3aa: CASSVAKSKRTGVPSSYNSPLHF

j_gene: TRBJ1-5
v_gene: TRBV2
CDR3aa: CASRTAGGNQPQHF

j_gene: TRBJ2-7
v_gene: TRBV5-1
CDR3aa: CASSLQLQDYEQYF

j_gene: TRBJ2-2
v_gene: TRBV7-9
CDR3aa: CASSSPAGSTGELFF